The clone carrying this T cell receptor beta chain was detected a few times. Its target is unknown. Sequencing used immunoSEQ multiplex PCR; TCRdb keeps in-frame clones, though not all of them. The sample includes around 7,300 clones, 75% to 85% of them seen just once. This entry is derived from a study of PD-1 blockade in classical Hodgkin lymphoma. Across the study: Nivolumab 3 mg/kg was given intravenously every 2 weeks.

This CDR3 spans 16 amino acids. Trimming removed 0 bases from V and 6 bases from J, with 15 bases in between. From germline, CDR1 is LNHNV and CDR2 YYDKDF (reference sequence). Brentuximab vedotin exposure varied among the patients, all of whom had relapsed after autologous stem cell transplantation. Study findings and constraints: Reports described newly diagnosed patients as having lower baseline TCR diversity than healthy donors.

The chain couples TRBV15 to TRBJ1-5; a weak D match, TRBD1 (5 bases). The clonotype was recovered from a human donor with classical Hodgkin lymphoma. Sequences were derived from peripheral blood mononuclear cells (PBMCs), sampled before the second cycle of nivolumab. CDR3 in DNA: TGTGCCACCAGCAGAGATAGGATGGGGCAGGGTCAGCCCCAGCATTTT. Translation: CATSRDRMGQGQPQHF.